Each of the 30 T cell receptor beta chains below was sequenced from the same sample in a study of regulatory T cells in long-lasting Graves disease listed by TCRdb under 2021. Library construction relied on multiplex PCR. The sequencing machine was an Illumina HiSeq 4000. TCR beta libraries were built with iRepertoire HTBI primers and Arm-PCR amplification of CDR3 regions. The public reads were quality trimmed at Q25 with fastp and then assembled into clones with MiXCR by TCRdb, keeping productive beta chains. Every entry covers one CDR3 protein and lists the most common genes and DNA from its rows. The sample records about 460,000 distinct CDR3 sequences, 22% of which are singletons. The ten largest clonotypes hold around 12% of the sample. The intended sense of this specimen's time point label: persistent/refractory GD, antithyroid drugs over 5 years with positive TRAb. For both TCR sequencing and RNA sequencing, RNA was extracted from PBMCs using TRIzol.

The sequencing used peripheral blood mononuclear cells (PBMCs), collected when the disease was refractory, from a patient treated with antithyroid drugs. These TCRs come from a female donor with Graves disease.

This clonotype was seen only once. V usage is TRBV15 and J usage is TRBJ2-3; D is possibly TRBD1 or TRBD2 (5 bases each). The CDR3 has 15 amino acids. Germline CDR1 LNHNV, CDR2 YYDKDF (reference sequence). V was pared by 9 bases and J by 4 bases, with 20 bases between. The CDR3 sequence is CATADRGRGADTQYF. The CDR3 DNA reads as TGTGCCACTGCCGACCGGGGCCGCGGCGCAGATACGCAGTATTTT.

This clonotype showed up many times. The rearrangement uses TRBV6-1 and TRBJ1-5, with D possibly being TRBD1 (6 bases). The CDR3 loop spans 15 amino acids. From germline, CDR1 is MNHNS and CDR2 SASEGT. Trimming removed 6 bases from V and 11 bases from J, with 23 bases in between. The CDR3 here is CASSPSGTTPPSQHF. As DNA, the CDR3 is TGTGCCAGCAGCCCCTCCGGGACAACCCCTCCTTCCCAGCATTTT.

At least ten counts were recorded for this clonotype. V is TRBV15 and J is TRBJ1-5; TRBD1 might be the D (5 bases). Deletions cut 1 base from V and 6 bases from J, with 16 bases between. CDR1 is LNHNV and CDR2 is YYDKDF in the germline V gene (reference sequence). The CDR3 is made up of 16 amino acids. The CDR3 nucleotides are TGTGCCACCAGCAGAGGAGATCAGGGTGTTCGTCAGCCCCAGCATTTT. This translates into CATSRGDQGVRQPQHF.

As to this clonotype: Its ends do not fully match the called genes, so a read error is possible. V gene TRBV7-2 combines with J gene TRBJ2-7; D is perhaps TRBD1 (6 bases). The germline V gene has CDR1 SGHTA and CDR2 FQGNSA. This CDR3 region has 14 residues. The CDR3 protein is CASSPRGLGTKQHF. For the CDR3, the DNA is TGTGCCAGCAGCCCAAGAGGTTTAGGGACAAAGCAGCACTTC.

This rearrangement joins TRBV14 to TRBJ2-7, with 9 bases that match TRBD1. Germline V gene sequence: CDR1 SGHDN, CDR2 FVKESK. CDR3 length: 15 residues. V shed 3 bases, J shed 2 bases, and the junction held 5 bases outside the gene matches. CDR3 nucleotide sequence: TGTGCCAGCAGCCACCCGGACAGGGGTACCTACGAGCAGTACTTC. This translates into CASSHPDRGTYEQYF.

This clonotype appeared many times. The V gene is TRBV6-1, the J gene TRBJ2-7; D may be TRBD1 or TRBD2 (5 bases each). Germline CDR1 and CDR2: MNHNS and SASEGT. The V gene lost 10 bases and the J gene lost 2 bases, with 18 bases spanning the gap. The CDR3 sequence is 14 residues long. CDR3 DNA: TGTGCCATCAACGAGGGACGGACCCCCTACGAGCAGTACTTC. This codes for CAINEGRTPYEQYF.

This chain connects TRBV7-9 to TRBJ2-5; TRBD1 or TRBD2 may be the D gene (6 bases each). The CDR3 is made up of 15 amino acids. Trimming removed 5 bases at V and 3 bases at J, with 16 bases between. The germline CDR1 and CDR2 sequences are SEHNR and FQNEAQ (reference sequence). CDR3 amino acids: CASSPEGELEETQYF. CDR3 nucleotide sequence: TGTGCCAGCAGCCCGGAGGGGGAACTCGAAGAGACCCAGTACTTC.

V is TRBV30 and J is TRBJ2-2; D could derive from TRBD1 or TRBD2 (5 bases each). CDR1 GTSNPN and CDR2 SVGIG come from the germline V gene (reference sequence). This CDR3 has 15 amino acids. V was clipped by 3 bases and J by 3 bases, with 14 bases between them. Here the CDR3 DNA reads TGTGCCTGGAGGACGGGACGACACTACACCGGGGAGCTGTTTTTT. Translating it yields CAWRTGRHYTGELFF.

This clonotype was detected ten times or more. The junction and the germline gene differ at one end; a read error may be behind it. The chain couples TRBV11-2 to TRBJ2-7; 7 nucleotides line up with TRBD2. The CDR3 is 16 amino acids. From germline, CDR1 is SGHAT and CDR2 FQNNGV. Written as DNA, the CDR3 is TGTGCCAGCAGCTCCTGGATTGGAGCGGGGTCCCACGAGCAGTGCTTC. Translated: CASSSWIGAGSHEQCF.

The rearrangement links TRBV4-1 to TRBJ2-7, with 10 bases aligning to TRBD2. Germline V gene sequence: CDR1 MGHRA, CDR2 YSYEKL. The J segment lost 7 bases and the V segment lost 0 bases, leaving 9 bases of the junction unmatched. The CDR3 has 16 residues. CDR3 coding DNA: TGCGCCAGCAGCCAAGAATGGCTAGCGGGAGCTCGGGAGCAGTACTTC. It yields the protein CASSQEWLAGAREQYF.

This chain links TRBV11-2 with TRBJ1-1; D might be TRBD1 (5 bases). V was trimmed by 3 bases and J by 8 bases, leaving 16 bases between them. Germline CDR1 and CDR2: SGHAT and FQNNGV. The CDR3 is 14 amino acids. CDR3 nucleotides: TGTGCCAGCAGCTTGAAGGGGAGCTACGCGGAAGCTTTCTTT. Protein sequence: CASSLKGSYAEAFF.

Many counts were recorded for this clonotype. The V gene is TRBV12-3 or TRBV12-4, the J gene TRBJ1-2, with D hard to call. V lost 3 bases, J lost 4 bases, and 9 bases lay in between. The CDR3 extends over 13 amino acids. This chain's CDR3 is CASSFTSGYGYTF. CDR3 nucleotide sequence: TGTGCCAGCAGTTTTACCAGCGGCTATGGCTACACCTTC.

The genes are TRBV4-3 and TRBJ2-7; D not certain. The CDR3 runs 13 residues. V was pared by 2 bases and J by 3 bases, with 8 bases between. CDR1 and CDR2 (germline): LGHNA, YSLEER. The CDR3 DNA reads as TGCGCCAGCAGCCAATATCCCGGCTACGAGCAGTACTTC. This gives the protein CASSQYPGYEQYF.

To note about this clonotype: A read error is possible here, since a much larger clone lies one base away. The V gene is TRBV20-1, the J gene TRBJ2-7; no clear D. This CDR3 is 13 amino acids long. Trimming pared 3 bases from V and 0 bases from J, leaving 9 bases between. Germline lookup yields CDR1 DFQATT and CDR2 SNEGSKA (reference sequence). CDR3 in amino acids: CSASPVSSYEQYF. The CDR3 coding sequence is TGCAGTGCTAGCCCCGTGAGCTCCTACGAGCAGTACTTC.

This clonotype appeared a few times. The V gene is TRBV7-8, the J gene TRBJ2-5; 10 bases line up with TRBD2. The J call is in doubt because the DNA end fits TRBJ2-1 better. This CDR3 comprises 16 residues. Germline V gives CDR1 SGHVS, CDR2 FQNEAQ. The CDR3 reads CASSSLRAGGLNEQFF. In DNA form, the CDR3 reads TGTGCCAGCAGCAGTTTAAGAGCGGGAGGGCTTAATGAGCAGTTCTTC.

There are many counts of this clonotype. V gene TRBV2 combines with J gene TRBJ1-1; weak D call: TRBD1 (5 bases). Germline-derived CDR1 and CDR2 are SNHLY and FYNNEI. V was shortened by 3 bases and J by 1 base, with 9 bases between the two germline ends. CDR3 length: 14 amino acids. The CDR3 sequence is CASSDGRANTEAFF. The CDR3 DNA follows: TGTGCCAGCAGTGATGGCAGGGCGAACACTGAAGCTTTCTTT. Full variable domain (outside the CDR3, taken from reference TRBV2 and TRBJ1-1): EPEVTQTPSHQVTQMGQEVILRCVPISNHLYFYWYRQILGQKVEFLVSFYNNEISEKSEIFDDQFSVERPDGSNFTLKIRSTKLEDSAMYFCASSDGRANTEAFFGQGTRLTVV.

This clonotype appeared many times. The gene calls are TRBV15 and TRBJ1-4; 7 bases align to TRBD1. J was trimmed by 0 bases and V by 6 bases; bases with no gene match: 4. This CDR3 contains 15 residues. Germline-derived CDR1 and CDR2 are LNHNV and YYDKDF (reference sequence). The CDR3 region has the DNA TGTGCCACCAGACCAGGGGGAACAACTAATGAAAAACTGTTTTTT. It encodes CATRPGGTTNEKLFF.

This clonotype was observed a handful of times. The chain has TRBV28 and TRBJ2-1, with 14 bases fitting TRBD2. The V gene's germline CDR1 is MDHEN and CDR2 SYDVKM. V trimming: 5 bases; J trimming: 5 bases; junction bases outside the gene matches: 2. CDR3 length: 15 residues. CDR3: CASSGTSGGHNEQFF. The DNA for the CDR3 is TGTGCCAGCAGTGGGACTAGCGGGGGCCACAATGAGCAGTTCTTC. The full variable domain, its missing parts supplied by reference TRBV28 and TRBJ2-1, is DVKVTQSSRYLVKRTGEKVFLECVQDMDHENMFWYRQDPGLGLRLIYFSYDVKMKEKGDIPEGYSVSREKKERFSLILESASTNQTSMYLCASSGTSGGHNEQFFGPGTRLTVL.

This chain uses TRBV2 with TRBJ2-3; tentatively, D is TRBD2 (6 bases). The CDR3 runs to 16 residues. Per the germline V gene, CDR1 is SNHLY and CDR2 is FYNNEI. With 6 bases removed from V and 4 bases from J, the gap between germline ends came to 20 bases. CDR3 DNA: TGTGCCAGCAGCGACGTCGTTGGATGGGAGGCAGATACGCAGTATTTT. Amino acid sequence: CASSDVVGWEADTQYF.

The chain is built from TRBV11-2 and TRBJ1-3; TRBD1 matches at 7 bases. J was trimmed by 0 bases and V by 7 bases; bases with no gene match: 12. In germline, CDR1 is SGHAT, CDR2 FQNNGV. The CDR3 is 17 residues long. In nucleotides, the CDR3 is TGTGCCAGCAACGAGCTACAGGGGACTAACTCTGGAAACACCATATATTTT. It yields the protein CASNELQGTNSGNTIYF.

This clonotype has at least ten counts. The V and J genes are TRBV6-1 and TRBJ1-1; 7 bases agree with TRBD1. Trimming at V came to 8 bases and at J to 6 bases, leaving 3 bases not matched to a gene. From germline, CDR1 is MNHNS and CDR2 SASEGT. CDR3 length: 11 residues. The CDR3 sequence is CASWDSSEAFF. In DNA form, the CDR3 reads TGTGCCAGCTGGGACAGCTCTGAAGCTTTCTTT.

In its sample, this clonotype was seen many times. The chain has TRBV28 and TRBJ2-5; 13 bases fit TRBD2. This CDR3 comprises 15 residues. Trimming took 6 bases from V and 4 from J; bases not matched to a gene: 5. Germline-derived CDR1 and CDR2 are MDHEN and SYDVKM. The CDR3 loop is CASRGTSGTRETQYF. The CDR3 DNA reads TGTGCCAGCAGAGGGACTAGCGGGACTAGAGAGACCCAGTACTTC.

This clonotype was counted between two and nine times. CDR3 DNA: TGTGCCAGCAGCGTAGATGTGGGGACCTATGGCTACACCTTC. Translated, it gives CASSVDVGTYGYTF. The chain recombines TRBV9 with TRBJ1-2; a possible D gene is TRBD1 (5 bases). V lost 0 bases and J lost 4, with 10 bases in between. From germline, CDR1 is SGDLS and CDR2 YYNGEE. This CDR3 is built from 14 residues.

This clonotype showed up just a few times. V is TRBV28 and J is TRBJ2-5; 8 nucleotides agree with TRBD2. The trim removed 7 bases at V and 5 bases at J, leaving 12 bases unmatched. This CDR3 spans 15 amino acids. Looked up from germline, CDR1 is MDHEN and CDR2 is SYDVKM. This CDR3 is CASKNRWGGGETQYF. The CDR3 bases are TGTGCCAGCAAAAATCGATGGGGCGGGGGGGAGACCCAGTACTTC.

As to this clonotype: This may arise from a read error, as a much more abundant clone is one base away. The chain uses TRBV28 and TRBJ1-5; no clear D. V was shortened by 5 bases and J by 9 bases, with 11 bases between the two germline ends. From germline, CDR1 is MDHEN and CDR2 SYDVKM. This CDR3 comprises 12 residues. CDR3 residues: CASSEVSRPQHF. The CDR3, as DNA: TGTGCCAGCAGTGAAGTTAGTCGGCCCCAGCATTTT.

In its sample, this clonotype was seen once. The CDR3 sequence is CASMDRGLGGYTF. Here the CDR3 DNA reads TGTGCCAGTATGGACAGGGGGCTTGGAGGCTACACCTTC. V is TRBV19 and J is TRBJ1-2; 11 nucleotides agree with TRBD1. Trimming cost V 7 bases and J 8 bases; bases outside gene matches: 6. The germline V gene has CDR1 LNHDA and CDR2 SQIVND (reference sequence). The CDR3 length is 13 residues.

With regard to this clonotype: A much more abundant neighbour one base away suggests this may be a read error. The chain uses TRBV6-5 and TRBJ2-5; maybe TRBD2 (7 bases). Trimming cost V 2 bases and J 9 bases, with 13 bases left between them. There are 13 residues in the CDR3. Germline V gives CDR1 MNHEY, CDR2 SVGAGI. The CDR3 spells CASSYPRGGAQYF. Written as DNA, the CDR3 is TGTGCCAGCAGTTACCCTAGAGGGGGGGCCCAGTACTTC.

The chain carries TRBV6-2 or TRBV6-3 and TRBJ2-2; D is ambiguous. The V and J ends lost 5 bases and 6 bases respectively, with 16 bases between them. The CDR3 contains 15 residues. Germline V CDR1 and CDR2: MNHEY, SVGEGT. The CDR3 region is CASSGRQPSPGELFF. The CDR3 DNA follows: TGTGCCAGCAGTGGTCGACAACCCAGCCCCGGGGAGCTGTTTTTT.

This clonotype has at least ten counts. The genes are TRBV2 and TRBJ1-2; D is ambiguous. The CDR3 loop spans 13 amino acids. V lost 1 base and J 4 bases, leaving 7 bases between the germline ends. CDR1 and CDR2 from the germline V gene are SNHLY and FYNNEI. CDR3 amino acids: CASSEEDSYGYTF. Here the CDR3 DNA reads TGTGCCAGCAGTGAAGAAGATAGCTATGGCTACACCTTC.

This rearrangement joins TRBV6-1 to TRBJ2-7; D is perhaps TRBD1 (5 bases). The CDR3 is made up of 13 amino acids. Per the germline V gene, CDR1 is MNHNS and CDR2 is SASEGT. Trimming stripped 7 bases from V and 2 bases from J, with 12 bases between. CDR3 nucleotide sequence: TGTGCCAGCACCCTACAGGATACCTACGAGCAGTACTTC. Protein product: CASTLQDTYEQYF.